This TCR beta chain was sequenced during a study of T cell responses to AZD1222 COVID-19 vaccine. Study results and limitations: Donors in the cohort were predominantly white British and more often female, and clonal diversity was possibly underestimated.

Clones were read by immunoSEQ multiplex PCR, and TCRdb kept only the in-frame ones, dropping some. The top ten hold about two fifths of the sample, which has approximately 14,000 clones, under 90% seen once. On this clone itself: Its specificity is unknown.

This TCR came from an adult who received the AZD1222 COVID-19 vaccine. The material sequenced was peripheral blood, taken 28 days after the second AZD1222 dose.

The CDR3 loop is CASSVDLNSGNTIYF. In nucleotides, the CDR3 is TGTGCCAGCAGCGTAGATCTTAACTCTGGAAACACCATATATTTT. The rearrangement links TRBV9 to TRBJ1-3; D is unclear. This CDR3 has 15 amino acids. Germline-derived CDR1 and CDR2 are SGDLS and YYNGEE. Trimming took off 0 bases at V and 0 bases at J, with 7 bases between the two ends.